This record looks at one TCR beta chain sequence and its context. As yet, its antigen is unknown. The data originate from a study of T cell responses to AZD1222 COVID-19 vaccine. Only in-frame clones appear in the TCRdb table, and some are missing; sequencing was by immunoSEQ multiplex PCR. The profile shows about 200,000 clones, about 93% of them singletons. V gave up 4 bases and J gave up 5 bases, with 11 bases separating them. The CDR3 extends over 13 amino acids. The germline V gene has CDR1 MDHEN and CDR2 SYDVKM. Study results and caveats: At study baseline, merely roughly 6 AZD1222 recipients were seropositive.

The sample here was peripheral blood, taken on day 0 of MenACWY control vaccination. The TCR originated in an adult in good health. V gene TRBV28 combines with J gene TRBJ1-1, with D uncertain. The CDR3 DNA follows: TGTGCCAGCAGTTCGTCCTTTAGGACTGAAGCTTTCTTT. As protein: CASSSSFRTEAFF.